This T cell receptor (beta chain) comes out of a study of blood T cell repertoires in COVID-19. Per the study methods: The authors estimated nucleated cell counts from reference gene primer amplification. Here immunoSEQ multiplex PCR was the method, and the copy in TCRdb shows in-frame clones only, minus some. The V and J calls and clone size were taken over from that table, and D and trimming were inferred from the DNA. The sample carries about 89,000 clones, around 72% recorded once. This clone was observed a handful of times. This clonotype was obtained from a woman aged 80 or over with acute or convalescent COVID-19. Input material: peripheral blood.

DNA for the CDR3: TGTGCCAGCAGCTTAGGGCAATCGGGAATTAATCAGCCCCAGCATTTT. Protein sequence: CASSLGQSGINQPQHF. The rearrangement joins TRBV7-6 to TRBJ1-5; D not resolved. CDR3 length equals 16 residues. Germline V gene data show CDR1 as SGHVS and CDR2 as FNYEAQ. V lost 1 base to trimming and J lost 4 bases, with 14 bases between them. The full variable domain, rest sourced from reference TRBV7-6 and TRBJ1-5, is GAGVSQSPRYKVTKRGQDVALRCDPISGHVSLYWYRQALGQGPEFLTYFNYEAQQDKSGLPNDRFSAERPEGSISTLTIQRTEQRDSAMYRCASSLGQSGINQPQHFGDGTRLSIL.